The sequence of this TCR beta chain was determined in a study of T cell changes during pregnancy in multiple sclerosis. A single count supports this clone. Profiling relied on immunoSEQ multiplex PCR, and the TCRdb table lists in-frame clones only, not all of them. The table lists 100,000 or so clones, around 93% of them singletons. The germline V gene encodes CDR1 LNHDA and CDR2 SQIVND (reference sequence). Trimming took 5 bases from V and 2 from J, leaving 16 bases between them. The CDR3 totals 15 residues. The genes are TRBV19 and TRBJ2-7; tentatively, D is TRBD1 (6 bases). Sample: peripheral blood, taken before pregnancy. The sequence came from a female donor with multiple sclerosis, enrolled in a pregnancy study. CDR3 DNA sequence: TGTGCCAGTAGTCTATTGACAGGAGCAACCTACGAGCAGTACTTC. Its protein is CASSLLTGATYEQYF.